This passage covers 11 T cell receptor beta chains from one sample sequenced in a study of cytomegalovirus exposure and HLA in healthy donors. The method was immunoSEQ multiplex PCR; TCRdb's version includes in-frame clones alone and lacks a portion of them. The table records around 100,000 clones, just under 95% of them present only once. The sequenced material came from PBMCs. These TCRs come from a woman between 18 and 29 years old in good health and CMV-seronegative.

The chain is built from TRBV7-2 and TRBJ1-1; the D gene is possibly TRBD1 (6 bases). CDR1 is SGHTA and CDR2 is FQGNSA in the germline V gene. The CDR3 sequence is 14 residues long. V was clipped by 7 bases and J by 7 bases, with 19 bases between them. CDR3 region: CASTLGGGLGEAFF. CDR3 DNA: TGTGCCAGCACCCTAGGGGGGGGACTTGGTGAAGCTTTCTTT.

The chain recombines TRBV5-4 with TRBJ2-3, with D maybe TRBD1 (5 bases). The CDR3 is made up of 15 amino acids. Trimming removed 1 base at V and 0 bases at J, with 9 bases between. Germline CDR1 reads SGHNT; CDR2 reads YYREEE (reference sequence). CDR3 DNA: TGTGCCAGCAGCTTGCGAAGGGGCAGCACAGATACGCAGTATTTT. It encodes CASSLRRGSTDTQYF.

The CDR3 DNA follows: TGTGCCAGCAGCTTAAGTGGCGAGACCCAGTACTTC. This codes for CASSLSGETQYF. The rearrangement uses TRBV7-8 and TRBJ2-5; D uncertain. Trimming took 2 bases from V and 5 from J, leaving 6 bases between them. Germline V lookup: CDR1 SGHVS, CDR2 FQNEAQ. The CDR3 length is 12 residues.

This rearrangement joins TRBV5-1 to TRBJ2-2, with D perhaps matching TRBD1 (6 bases). The CDR3 spans 17 residues. Trimming cost V 3 bases and J 0 bases, with 15 bases left between them. Germline CDR1 and CDR2: SGHRS and YFSETQ. In DNA form, the CDR3 reads TGCGCCAGCAGCTCTACAGGGCTACCCCCGAACACCGGGGAGCTGTTTTTT. This gives the protein CASSSTGLPPNTGELFF.

The chain couples TRBV19 to TRBJ2-1; D perhaps matches TRBD2 (6 bases). Trimming left V 3 bases short and J 0 bases short, with 12 bases between. The germline V gene has CDR1 LNHDA and CDR2 SQIVND (reference sequence). The CDR3 has 16 residues. This CDR3 is CASSMRRESSYNEQFF. The CDR3 DNA reads TGTGCCAGTAGTATGAGGAGGGAGAGCTCCTACAATGAGCAGTTCTTC.

The rearrangement joins TRBV5-4 to TRBJ1-2, with D possibly being TRBD1 (6 bases). CDR1 is SGHNT and CDR2 is YYREEE in the germline V gene (reference sequence). CDR3 length: 15 amino acids. The V end was cut by 2 bases, the J end by 0 bases, with 11 bases between. This CDR3 is CASSLTGPANYGYTF. The CDR3 nucleotides read TGTGCCAGCAGCTTAACAGGGCCAGCTAACTATGGCTACACCTTC.

The J gene is TRBJ2-7, the V gene TRBV5-8; TRBD1 aligns across 7 bases. Germline lookup yields CDR1 SGHTS and CDR2 YDEGEE. The CDR3 runs 14 residues. V gave up 4 bases and J gave up 5 bases; unmatched junction bases: 9. The CDR3 loop is CASSKSHRGHEQYF. The CDR3 DNA reads TGTGCCAGCAGCAAAAGTCACAGGGGTCACGAGCAGTACTTC.

The gene calls are TRBV19 and TRBJ1-2, with D possibly being TRBD1 (6 bases). Trimming cost V 3 bases and J 5 bases, with 13 bases left between them. The V gene's germline CDR1 is LNHDA and CDR2 SQIVND (reference sequence). This CDR3 is 14 amino acids long. CDR3 sequence (DNA): TGTGCCAGTAGTATTTTGGACAGTAGTTATGGCTACACCTTC. It encodes CASSILDSSYGYTF.

The chain links TRBV2 to TRBJ1-5; 8 bases match TRBD1. The CDR3 totals 14 residues. Trimming cost V 6 bases and J 4 bases; bases outside gene matches: 5. CDR1 and CDR2 (germline): SNHLY, FYNNEI. The CDR3 coding sequence is TGTGCCAGCAGGGACCACAGGGGGAATCAGCCCCAGCATTTT. This encodes CASRDHRGNQPQHF.

The V and J genes are TRBV7-8 and TRBJ2-1; possibly TRBD1 for D (6 bases). From germline, CDR1 is SGHVS and CDR2 FQNEAQ. V shed 2 bases and J shed 10 bases, with 15 bases lying between them. This CDR3 is 14 amino acids long. In DNA form, the CDR3 reads TGTGCCAGCAGCTTATCCCAGGGGCTCCCCGAGCAGTTCTTC. Encoded protein: CASSLSQGLPEQFF.

The chain carries TRBV19 and TRBJ1-6; perhaps TRBD1 as D (5 bases). Trimming pared 2 bases from V and 5 bases from J, leaving 16 bases between. CDR1 and CDR2 (germline): LNHDA, SQIVND (reference sequence). CDR3 length equals 17 residues. CDR3 in DNA: TGTGCCAGTAGTATATTCGGGGGTACAGGCGATAATTCACCCCTCCACTTT. It encodes CASSIFGGTGDNSPLHF.